These 8 T cell receptor beta chains were all obtained from the same sample, sequenced in a study of cytomegalovirus exposure and HLA in healthy donors. 13 Jbeta primers and 60 Vbeta primers were used for the PCR. Profiling relied on immunoSEQ multiplex PCR, and the TCRdb table lists in-frame clones only, not all of them. Of over 150,000 clones in the sample, approximately 79% were seen once. Sequencing input: PBMCs. These TCRs come from a man aged 60 to 75 in good health and CMV-seronegative.

The chain joins TRBV5-4 to TRBJ2-7; 7 bases match TRBD2. The CDR3 spans 15 residues. Per germline, CDR1 SGHNT and CDR2 YYREEE (reference sequence). With 4 bases clipped from V and 3 bases from J, the junction kept 10 bases outside the gene matches. CDR3 in DNA: TGTGCCAGCAGCCCACTAAGCGGGGCCGACTACGAGCAGTACTTC. Translating it yields CASSPLSGADYEQYF.

The count of this clone is one. This chain joins TRBV4-1 and TRBJ2-5; D is possibly TRBD2 (6 bases). CDR1 is MGHRA and CDR2 is YSYEKL in the germline V gene. Trimming took off 0 bases at V and 5 bases at J, with 25 bases between the two ends. This CDR3 has 19 residues. Here the CDR3 reads CASSQDFTFGAGRAETQYF. As DNA, the CDR3 is TGCGCCAGCAGCCAAGATTTCACCTTTGGGGCGGGAAGGGCCGAGACCCAGTACTTC.

The chain is built from TRBV28 and TRBJ1-1, with TRBD1 matching 7 bases. This CDR3 comprises 13 residues. V shed 2 bases, J shed 3 bases, and the junction held 0 bases outside the gene matches. CDR1 and CDR2 (germline): MDHEN, SYDVKM. CDR3 sequence: CASSLDRDTEAFF. CDR3 DNA: TGTGCCAGCAGTTTAGACAGGGACACTGAAGCTTTCTTT.

This chain links TRBV14 with TRBJ2-7; 8 bases agree with TRBD1. V trimming: 0 bases; J trimming: 5 bases; junction bases outside the gene matches: 6. The CDR3 sequence is 15 residues long. Germline-derived CDR1 and CDR2 are SGHDN and FVKESK. The CDR3 is CASSQDQGAVDEQYF. The CDR3 bases are TGTGCCAGCAGCCAAGATCAGGGGGCTGTCGACGAGCAGTACTTC.

The V gene is TRBV18, the J gene TRBJ2-7, with TRBD2 matching 7 bases. Germline assignment: CDR1 KGHSH and CDR2 LQKENI. Trimming cost V 2 bases and J 3 bases; bases outside gene matches: 10. This CDR3 is 16 amino acids long. The CDR3 coding sequence is TGTGCCAGCTCACCAACGGGCGGGGGACTCAGCTACGAGCAGTACTTC. This encodes CASSPTGGGLSYEQYF. Variable domain in full (rest from reference TRBV18 and TRBJ2-7): NAGVMQNPRHLVRRRGQEARLRCSPMKGHSHVYWYRQLPEEGLKFMVYLQKENIIDESGMPKERFSAEFPKEGPSILRIQQVVRGDSAAYFCASSPTGGGLSYEQYFGPGTRLTVT.

V and J are TRBV9 and TRBJ2-3, with 7 nucleotides matching TRBD1. The CDR3 extends over 14 amino acids. The germline gives CDR1 SGDLS, CDR2 YYNGEE. V trimming: 6 bases; J trimming: 2 bases; junction bases outside the gene matches: 6. The CDR3 is CASTRDSTTDTQYF. The CDR3 DNA reads as TGTGCCAGCACCAGGGACAGCACCACAGATACGCAGTATTTT.

This chain uses TRBV11-2 with TRBJ2-1; 11 bases match TRBD2. Germline CDR1 is SGHAT and CDR2 is FQNNGV. The CDR3 has 15 residues. J gave up 8 bases and V 7 bases, and 10 bases lay outside the gene matches. The CDR3 reads CASTTRDSGGDEQFF. CDR3 DNA sequence: TGTGCCAGCACCACCCGGGATAGCGGGGGGGATGAGCAGTTCTTC.

V gene TRBV6-1 combines with J gene TRBJ2-2; 7 bases align to TRBD2. V lost 6 bases, J lost 8 bases, and 12 bases stayed unmatched. The CDR3 has 15 amino acids. Germline-derived CDR1 and CDR2 are MNHNS and SASEGT. CDR3 bases: TGTGCCAGCAGAGGGGTAAGCGGGACGAGAGGGGAGCTGTTTTTT. Protein product: CASRGVSGTRGELFF.